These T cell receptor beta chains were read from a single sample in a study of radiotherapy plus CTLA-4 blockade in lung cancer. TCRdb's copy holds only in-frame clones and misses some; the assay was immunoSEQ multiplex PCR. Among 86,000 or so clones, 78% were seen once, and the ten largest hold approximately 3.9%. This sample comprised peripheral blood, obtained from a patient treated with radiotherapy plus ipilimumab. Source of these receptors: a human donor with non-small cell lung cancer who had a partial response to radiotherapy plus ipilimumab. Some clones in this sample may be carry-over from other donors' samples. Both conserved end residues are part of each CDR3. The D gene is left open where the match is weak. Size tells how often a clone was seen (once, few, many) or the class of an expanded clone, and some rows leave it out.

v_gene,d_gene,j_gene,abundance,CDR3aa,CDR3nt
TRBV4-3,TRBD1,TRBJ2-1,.,CASSQSTGVSYNEQFF,TGCGCCAGCAGCCAATCGACAGGGGTATCCTACAATGAGCAGTTCTTC
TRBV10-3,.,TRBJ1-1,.,CAISGPGTEAFF,TGTGCCATCTCCGGCCCGGGCACTGAAGCTTTCTTT
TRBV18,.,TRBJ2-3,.,CASSPDSEAGTDTQYF,TGTGCCAGCTCACCCGACTCGGAGGCAGGAACAGATACGCAGTATTTT
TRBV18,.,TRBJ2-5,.,CASSGNRASSQETQYF,TGTGCCAGCTCTGGCAATAGGGCTAGCAGCCAAGAGACCCAGTACTTC
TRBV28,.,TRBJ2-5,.,CASTSLGRANPETQYF,TGTGCCAGCACCTCGTTAGGGCGGGCAAACCCGGAGACCCAGTACTTC
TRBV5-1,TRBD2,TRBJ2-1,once,CASSLFSSLAGGYNEQFF,TGCGCCAGCAGCTTGTTTAGTTCCCTAGCGGGAGGCTACAATGAGCAGTTCTTC
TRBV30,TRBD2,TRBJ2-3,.,CACPGGRDTQYF,TGTGCCTGCCCGGGAGGGCGGGATACGCAGTATTTT
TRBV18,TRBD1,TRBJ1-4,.,CASSRGQDDEKLFF,TGTGCCAGCTCACGGGGACAGGACGATGAAAAACTGTTTTTT
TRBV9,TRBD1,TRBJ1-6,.,CASSVEQGMNSPLHF,TGTGCCAGCAGCGTTGAACAGGGGATGAATTCACCCCTCCACTTT
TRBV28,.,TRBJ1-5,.,CASSRRDSTVSASNQPQHF,TGTGCCAGCAGCCGACGGGACTCAACCGTCTCCGCTAGCAATCAGCCCCAGCATTTT
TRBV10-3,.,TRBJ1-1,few,CAIREDTEAFF,TGTGCCATTCGGGAGGACACTGAAGCTTTCTTT
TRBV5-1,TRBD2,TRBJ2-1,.,CASSLGLAGGSEQFF,TGCGCCAGCAGCTTGGGACTAGCGGGGGGATCTGAGCAGTTCTTC
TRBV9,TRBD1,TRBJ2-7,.,CASSGTDRGPQQEQYF,TGTGCCAGCAGCGGGACCGACAGGGGCCCCCAGCAGGAGCAGTACTTC
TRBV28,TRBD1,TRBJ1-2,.,CATLGQGVKYGYTF,TGTGCCACCCTAGGACAGGGTGTAAAGTATGGCTACACCTTC
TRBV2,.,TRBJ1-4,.,CASSAAYLATNEKLFF,TGTGCCAGCTCGGCGGCTTATCTTGCAACTAATGAAAAACTGTTTTTT
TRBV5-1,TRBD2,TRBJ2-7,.,CASSPQLAGGSLSRSYEQYF,TGCGCCAGCAGCCCCCAACTAGCGGGAGGGTCCCTGAGCCGCTCCTACGAGCAGTACTTC
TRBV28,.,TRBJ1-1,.,CASRLRLTEAFF,TGTGCCAGCAGGCTCAGGCTAACTGAAGCTTTCTTT
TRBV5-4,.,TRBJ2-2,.,CASRLDSDPAVGELFF,TGTGCCAGCAGACTAGACTCCGACCCCGCTGTGGGGGAGCTGTTTTTT
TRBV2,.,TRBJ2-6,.,CASSLQGGGANVLTF,TGTGCCAGCAGTTTACAGGGCGGTGGGGCCAACGTCCTGACTTTC
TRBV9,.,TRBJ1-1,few,CASSLGRGGTEAFF,TGTGCCAGCAGCCTGGGTAGGGGAGGCACTGAAGCTTTCTTT
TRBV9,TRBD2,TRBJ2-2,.,CASSVDPSGGWTGELFF,TGTGCCAGCAGCGTAGATCCTAGCGGAGGGTGGACCGGGGAGCTGTTTTTT
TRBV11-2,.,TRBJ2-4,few,CASSSLLGSLAKNIQYF,TGTGCCAGCAGCTCCCTACTCGGGTCGCTAGCCAAAAACATTCAGTACTTC
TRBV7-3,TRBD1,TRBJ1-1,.,CASGQGSGTEAFF,TGTGCCAGCGGACAGGGGAGTGGAACTGAAGCTTTCTTT
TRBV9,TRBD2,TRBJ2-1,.,CASSAQLLAGGQVEQFF,TGTGCCAGCAGCGCCCAATTACTAGCGGGGGGGCAAGTAGAGCAGTTCTTC
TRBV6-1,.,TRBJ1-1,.,CASSASQANTEAFF,TGTGCCAGCAGTGCATCCCAAGCGAACACTGAAGCTTTCTTT
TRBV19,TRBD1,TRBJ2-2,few,CASSILGQGTGELFF,TGTGCCAGTAGTATCTTGGGACAGGGAACCGGGGAGCTGTTTTTT
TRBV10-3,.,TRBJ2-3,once,CAISAKDRLGTDTQYF,TGTGCCATCAGCGCGAAAGACAGGCTTGGCACAGATACGCAGTATTTT
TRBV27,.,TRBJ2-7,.,CASSSQTTYRSSYEQYF,TGTGCCAGCAGTTCCCAAACGACTTACAGGAGCTCCTACGAGCAGTACTTC
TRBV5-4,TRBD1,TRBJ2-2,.,CASRSPGGALTGELFF,TGTGCCAGCAGGTCCCCAGGGGGAGCTCTTACCGGGGAGCTGTTTTTT
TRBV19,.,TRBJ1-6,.,CASSRGPGDDHSPLHF,TGTGCCAGTAGTAGGGGCCCGGGAGACGATCATTCACCCCTCCACTTT
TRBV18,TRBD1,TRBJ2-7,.,CASSPSTGVYEQYF,TGTGCCAGCTCACCGTCGACAGGGGTTTACGAGCAGTACTTC
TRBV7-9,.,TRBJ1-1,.,CASTFRTEAFF,TGTGCCAGCACGTTTCGGACTGAAGCTTTCTTT
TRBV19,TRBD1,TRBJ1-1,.,CASSYFRGTEAFF,TGTGCCAGTAGTTATTTCAGGGGGACTGAAGCTTTCTTT
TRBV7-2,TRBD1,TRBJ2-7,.,CASTRDRGAYEQYF,TGTGCCAGCACCCGGGACAGGGGGGCCTACGAGCAGTACTTC
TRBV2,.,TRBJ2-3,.,CASSEFLQGADTQYF,TGTGCCAGCAGTGAATTCCTACAGGGAGCAGATACGCAGTATTTT